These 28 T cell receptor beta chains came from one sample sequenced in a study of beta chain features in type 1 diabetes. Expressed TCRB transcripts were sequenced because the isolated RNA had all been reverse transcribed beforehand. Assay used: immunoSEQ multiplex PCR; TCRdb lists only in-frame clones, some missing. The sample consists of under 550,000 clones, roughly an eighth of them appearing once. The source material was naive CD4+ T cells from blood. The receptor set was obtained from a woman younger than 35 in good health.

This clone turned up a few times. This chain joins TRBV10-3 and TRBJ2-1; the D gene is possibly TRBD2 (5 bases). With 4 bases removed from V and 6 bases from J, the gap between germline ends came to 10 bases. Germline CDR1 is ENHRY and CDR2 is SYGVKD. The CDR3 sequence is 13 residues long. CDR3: CAISVTRSNEQFF. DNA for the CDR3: TGTGCCATCAGTGTAACTAGGAGCAATGAGCAGTTCTTC.

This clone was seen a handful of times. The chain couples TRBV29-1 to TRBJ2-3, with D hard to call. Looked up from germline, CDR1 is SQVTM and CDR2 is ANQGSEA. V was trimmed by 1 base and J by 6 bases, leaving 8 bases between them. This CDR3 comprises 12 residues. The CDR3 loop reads CSVEAFADTQYF. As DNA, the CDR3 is TGCAGCGTTGAAGCGTTTGCCGATACGCAGTATTTT.

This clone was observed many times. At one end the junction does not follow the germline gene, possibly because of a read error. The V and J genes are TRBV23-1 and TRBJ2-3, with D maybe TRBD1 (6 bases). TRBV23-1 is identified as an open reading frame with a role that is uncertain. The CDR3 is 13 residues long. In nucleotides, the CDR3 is TGCGCCAGCAGTCACCCGAGGACAGACACGCAGTATTTT. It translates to CASSHPRTDTQYF.

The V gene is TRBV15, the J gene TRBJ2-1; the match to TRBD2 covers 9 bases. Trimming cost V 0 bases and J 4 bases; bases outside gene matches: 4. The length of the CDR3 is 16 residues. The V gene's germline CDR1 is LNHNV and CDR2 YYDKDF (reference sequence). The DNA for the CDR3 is TGTGCCACCAGCAGAGAACGACTAGCGGTGTACAATGAGCAGTTCTTC. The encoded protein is CATSRERLAVYNEQFF.

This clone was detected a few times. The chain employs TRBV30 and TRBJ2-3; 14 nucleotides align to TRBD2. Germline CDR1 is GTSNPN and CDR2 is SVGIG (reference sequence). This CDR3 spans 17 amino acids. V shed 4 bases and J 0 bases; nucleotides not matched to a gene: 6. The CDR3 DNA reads TGTGCCTGGACGAGGGGACTAGCGGGAGTTAGCACAGATACGCAGTATTTT. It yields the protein CAWTRGLAGVSTDTQYF.

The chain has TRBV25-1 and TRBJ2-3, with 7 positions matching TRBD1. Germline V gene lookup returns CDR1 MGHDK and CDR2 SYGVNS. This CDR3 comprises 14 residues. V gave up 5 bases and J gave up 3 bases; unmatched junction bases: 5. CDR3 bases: TGTGCCAGCAGTAATACAGGGGATACAGATACGCAGTATTTT. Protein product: CASSNTGDTDTQYF. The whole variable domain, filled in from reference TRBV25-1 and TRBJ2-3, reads EADIYQTPRYLVIGTGKKITLECSQTMGHDKMYWYQQDPGMELHLIHYSYGVNSTEKGDLSSESTVSRIRTEHFPLTLESARPSHTSQYLCASSNTGDTDTQYFGPGTRLTVL.

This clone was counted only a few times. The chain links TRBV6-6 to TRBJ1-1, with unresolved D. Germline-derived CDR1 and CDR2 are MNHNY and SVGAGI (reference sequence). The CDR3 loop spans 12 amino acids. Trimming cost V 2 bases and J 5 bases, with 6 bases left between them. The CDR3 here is CASSYTGTEAFF. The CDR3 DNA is TGTGCCAGCAGTTACACGGGGACTGAAGCTTTCTTT.

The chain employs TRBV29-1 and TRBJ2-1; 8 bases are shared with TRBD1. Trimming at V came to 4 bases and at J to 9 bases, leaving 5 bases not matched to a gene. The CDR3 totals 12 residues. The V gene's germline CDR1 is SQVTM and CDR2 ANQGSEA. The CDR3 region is CSVARGRFEQFF. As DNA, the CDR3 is TGCAGCGTTGCCAGGGGGCGCTTTGAGCAGTTCTTC.

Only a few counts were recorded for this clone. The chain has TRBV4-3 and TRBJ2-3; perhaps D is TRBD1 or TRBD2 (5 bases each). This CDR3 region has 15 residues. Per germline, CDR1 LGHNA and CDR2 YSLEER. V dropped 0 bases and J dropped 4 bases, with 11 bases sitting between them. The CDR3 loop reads CASSQELKGPDTQYF. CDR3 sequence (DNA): TGCGCCAGCAGCCAAGAATTAAAGGGACCAGATACGCAGTATTTT.

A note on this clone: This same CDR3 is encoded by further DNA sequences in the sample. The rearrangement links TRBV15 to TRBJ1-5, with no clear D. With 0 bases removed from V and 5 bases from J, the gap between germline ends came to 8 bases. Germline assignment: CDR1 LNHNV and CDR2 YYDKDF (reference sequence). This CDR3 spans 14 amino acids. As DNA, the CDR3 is TGTGCCACCAGCAGAGATTCAAGAGATCAGCCCCAGCATTTT. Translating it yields CATSRDSRDQPQHF. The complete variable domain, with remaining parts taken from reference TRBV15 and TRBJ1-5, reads DAMVIQNPRYQVTQFGKPVTLSCSQTLNHNVMYWYQQKSSQAPKLLFHYYDKDFNNEADTPDNFQSRRPNTSFCFLDIRSPGLGDTAMYLCATSRDSRDQPQHFGDGTRLSIL.

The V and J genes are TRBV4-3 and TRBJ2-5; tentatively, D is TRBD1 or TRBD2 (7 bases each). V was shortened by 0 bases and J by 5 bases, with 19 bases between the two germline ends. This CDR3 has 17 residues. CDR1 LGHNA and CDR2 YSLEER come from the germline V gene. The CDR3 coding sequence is TGCGCCAGCAGCCAAGAAAGCCTAGCGGAGGGGGCGGAGACCCAGTACTTC. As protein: CASSQESLAEGAETQYF.

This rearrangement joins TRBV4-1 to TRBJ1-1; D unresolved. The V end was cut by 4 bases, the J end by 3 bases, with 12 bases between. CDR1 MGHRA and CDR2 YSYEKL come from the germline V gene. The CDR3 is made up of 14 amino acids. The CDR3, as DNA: TGCGCCAGCAGCCCACAGAACCGAGACACTGAAGCTTTCTTT. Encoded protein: CASSPQNRDTEAFF.

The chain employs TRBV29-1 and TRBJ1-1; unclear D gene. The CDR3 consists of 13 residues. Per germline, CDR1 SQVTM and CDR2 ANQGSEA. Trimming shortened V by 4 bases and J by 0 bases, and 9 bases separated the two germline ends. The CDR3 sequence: CSVAGVLNTEAFF. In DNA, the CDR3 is TGCAGCGTTGCCGGGGTATTGAACACTGAAGCTTTCTTT.

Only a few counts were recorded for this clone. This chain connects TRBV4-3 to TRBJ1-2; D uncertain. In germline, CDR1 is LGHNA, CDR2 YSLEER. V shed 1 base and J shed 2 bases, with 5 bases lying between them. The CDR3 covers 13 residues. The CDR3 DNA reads TGCGCCAGCAGCCAAGGACAAAACTATGGCTACACCTTC. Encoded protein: CASSQGQNYGYTF.

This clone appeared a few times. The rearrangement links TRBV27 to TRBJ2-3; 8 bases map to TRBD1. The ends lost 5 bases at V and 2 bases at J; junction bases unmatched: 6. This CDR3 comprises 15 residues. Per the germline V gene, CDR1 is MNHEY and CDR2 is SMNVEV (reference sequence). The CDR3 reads CASSPAGQDTDTQYF. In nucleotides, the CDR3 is TGTGCCAGCAGTCCGGCGGGACAGGACACAGATACGCAGTATTTT.

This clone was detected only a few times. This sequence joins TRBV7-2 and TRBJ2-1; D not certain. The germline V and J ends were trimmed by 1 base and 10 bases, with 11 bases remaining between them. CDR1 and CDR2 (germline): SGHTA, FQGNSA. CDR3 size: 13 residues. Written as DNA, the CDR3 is TGTGCCAGCAGCTTAGAGCTAACTGGCGAGCAGTTCTTC. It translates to CASSLELTGEQFF.

This chain's CDR3 is CASSPRTEGRGETQYF. The CDR3 DNA reads as TGTGCCAGCAGCCCCCGGACTGAGGGGCGCGGAGAGACCCAGTACTTC. The genes are TRBV5-4 and TRBJ2-5, with D perhaps assigned TRBD1 or TRBD2 (5 bases each). V lost 4 bases, J lost 4 bases, and 20 bases lay in between. This CDR3 spans 16 amino acids. From germline, CDR1 is SGHNT and CDR2 YYREEE (reference sequence). The full variable domain, with the rest looked up from reference TRBV5-4 and TRBJ2-5, is ETGVTQSPTHLIKTRGQQVTLRCSSQSGHNTVSWYQQALGQGPQFIFQYYREEENGRGNFPPRFSGLQFPNYSSELNVNALELDDSALYLCASSPRTEGRGETQYFGPGTRLLVL.

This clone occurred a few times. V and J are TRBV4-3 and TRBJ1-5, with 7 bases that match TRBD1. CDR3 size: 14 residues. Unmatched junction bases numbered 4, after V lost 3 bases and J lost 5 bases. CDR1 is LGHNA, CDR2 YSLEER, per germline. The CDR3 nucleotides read TGCGCCAGCAGCCACACCGGGACAGATCAGCCCCAGCATTTT. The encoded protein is CASSHTGTDQPQHF.

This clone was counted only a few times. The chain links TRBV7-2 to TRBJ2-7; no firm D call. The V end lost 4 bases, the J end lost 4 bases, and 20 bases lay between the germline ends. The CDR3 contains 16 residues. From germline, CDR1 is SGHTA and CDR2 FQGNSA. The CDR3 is CASSSLSRYRLYEQYF. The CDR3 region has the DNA TGTGCCAGCAGCTCCCTCTCGCGGTACCGTCTATACGAGCAGTACTTC.

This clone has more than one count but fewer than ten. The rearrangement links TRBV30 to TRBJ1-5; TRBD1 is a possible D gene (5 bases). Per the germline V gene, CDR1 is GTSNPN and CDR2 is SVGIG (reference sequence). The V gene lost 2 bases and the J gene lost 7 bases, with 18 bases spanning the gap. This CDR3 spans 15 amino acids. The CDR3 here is CAWSPGGSSKQPQHF. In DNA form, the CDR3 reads TGTGCCTGGAGTCCGGGGGGGTCTTCCAAACAGCCCCAGCATTTT.

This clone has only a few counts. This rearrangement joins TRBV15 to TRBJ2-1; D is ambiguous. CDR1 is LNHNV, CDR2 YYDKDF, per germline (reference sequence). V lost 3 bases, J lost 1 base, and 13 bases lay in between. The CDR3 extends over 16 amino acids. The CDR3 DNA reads TGTGCCACCAGCAGGTCGCTTTACCCATCCTACAATGAGCAGTTCTTC. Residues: CATSRSLYPSYNEQFF.

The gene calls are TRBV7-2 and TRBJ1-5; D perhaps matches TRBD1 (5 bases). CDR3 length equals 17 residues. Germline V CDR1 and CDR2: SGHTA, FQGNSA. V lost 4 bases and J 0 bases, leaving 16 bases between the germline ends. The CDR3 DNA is TGTGCCAGCAGCTCCATGGGCGGACATTATAGCAATCAGCCCCAGCATTTT. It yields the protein CASSSMGGHYSNQPQHF. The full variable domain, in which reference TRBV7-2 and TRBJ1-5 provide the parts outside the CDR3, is GAGVSQSPSNKVTEKGKDVELRCDPISGHTALYWYRQSLGQGLEFLIYFQGNSAPDKSGLPSDRFSAERTGGSVSTLTIQRTQQEDSAVYLCASSSMGGHYSNQPQHFGDGTRLSIL.

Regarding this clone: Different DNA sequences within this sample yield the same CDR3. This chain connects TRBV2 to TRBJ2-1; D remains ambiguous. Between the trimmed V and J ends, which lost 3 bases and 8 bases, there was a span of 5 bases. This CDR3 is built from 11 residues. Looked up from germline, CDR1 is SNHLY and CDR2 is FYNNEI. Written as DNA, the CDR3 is TGTGCCAGCAGTGACTATGATGAGCAGTTCTTC. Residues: CASSDYDEQFF.

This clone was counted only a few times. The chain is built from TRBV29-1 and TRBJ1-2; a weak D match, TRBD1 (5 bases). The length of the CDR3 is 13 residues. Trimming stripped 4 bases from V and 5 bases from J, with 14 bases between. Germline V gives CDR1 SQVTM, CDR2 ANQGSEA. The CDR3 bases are TGCAGCGTTGCGGGCCCGGGGCTGTATGGCTACACCTTC. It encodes CSVAGPGLYGYTF.

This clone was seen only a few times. CDR3 region: CASVLRGLTDTQYF. In nucleotides, the CDR3 is TGTGCCAGCGTCTTGAGGGGCCTCACAGATACGCAGTATTTT. The chain combines TRBV2 with TRBJ2-3, with D possibly being TRBD1 or TRBD2 (5 bases each). V gave up 8 bases and J gave up 2 bases, with 14 bases separating them. The CDR3 loop spans 14 amino acids. CDR1 is SNHLY and CDR2 is FYNNEI in the germline V gene.

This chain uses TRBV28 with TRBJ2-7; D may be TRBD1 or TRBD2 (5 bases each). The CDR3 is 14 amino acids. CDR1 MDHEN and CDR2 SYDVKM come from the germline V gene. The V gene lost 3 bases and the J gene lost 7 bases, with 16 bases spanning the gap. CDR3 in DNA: TGTGCCAGCAGTTTCTCTTCCGGGACGGGAGAGCAGTACGTC. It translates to CASSFSSGTGEQYV.

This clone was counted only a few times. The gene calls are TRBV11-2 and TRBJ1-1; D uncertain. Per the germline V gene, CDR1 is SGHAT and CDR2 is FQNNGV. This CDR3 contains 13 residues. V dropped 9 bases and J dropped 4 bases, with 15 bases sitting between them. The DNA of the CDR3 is TGTGCCAGTCGAAGGGTTGGCAGCACTGAAGCTTTCTTT. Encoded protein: CASRRVGSTEAFF.

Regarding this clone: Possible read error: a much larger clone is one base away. CDR3: CASSLAGGTDTQYF. As DNA, the CDR3 is TGTGCCAGCAGCCTAGCGGGGGGCACAGATACGCAGTATTTT. The chain is built from TRBV7-8 and TRBJ2-3, with 10 bases lining up with TRBD2. CDR1 and CDR2 (germline): SGHVS, FQNEAQ. This CDR3 spans 14 amino acids. Variable domain in full (rest from reference TRBV7-8 and TRBJ2-3): GAGVSQSPRYKVAKRGQDVALRCDPISGHVSLFWYQQALGQGPEFLTYFQNEAQLDKSGLPSDRFFAERPEGSVSTLKIQRTQQEDSAVYLCASSLAGGTDTQYFGPGTRLTVL.